These 26 T cell receptor beta chains originate from one sample sequenced in a study of regulatory T cells in long-lasting Graves disease (dated by TCRdb to about 2021). The time point label for this specimen denotes: newly diagnosed GD, antithyroid drugs for less than 3 months. RNA was extracted from PBMCs in TRIzol for both TCR sequencing and RNA sequencing. Receptor amplification or capture employed multiplex PCR. TCRdb records Illumina HiSeq 4000 as the sequencer. CDR3 regions were amplified by Arm-PCR with iRepertoire HTBI primers to construct TCR beta libraries. TCRdb reanalyzed the raw reads on its own, using fastp at Q25 for trimming and MiXCR for clone calling, and kept in-frame beta chains. Each record represents a unique CDR3 protein, reported with the most common genes and DNA among its rows. The table for this sample lists almost 450,000 distinct CDR3 sequences; about 15% of them were counted only once. Approximately 11% of the sample is held by the ten biggest clonotypes.

These same records also appear under a second study, on T cells in Graves' hyperthyroidism and ophthalmopathy.

The sample here was peripheral blood mononuclear cells (PBMCs), taken at new diagnosis, from a patient treated with antithyroid drugs. The receptors here all came from a woman aged 25 to 39 with Graves disease. Donor details come from another sample of the same person, matched by shared clones.

This clonotype was picked up a small number of times. The chain has TRBV7-2 and TRBJ2-5; possible D gene TRBD2, 6 bases. Trimming removed 1 base at V and 7 bases at J, with 10 bases between. CDR1 is SGHTA, CDR2 FQGNSA, per germline. This CDR3 contains 13 residues. The CDR3 DNA follows: TGTGCCAGCAGCTTAGACGCCGGGGGGACCCAGTACTTC. Translation gives CASSLDAGGTQYF.

This sequence joins TRBV6-1 and TRBJ1-1; a possible D gene is TRBD1 (6 bases). Germline values: CDR1 MNHNS, CDR2 SASEGT. Trimming took off 10 bases at V and 3 bases at J, with 15 bases between the two ends. CDR3 length: 13 amino acids. CDR3 amino acids: CATKDRRDTEAFF. CDR3 sequence (DNA): TGTGCCACTAAGGACAGAAGGGACACTGAAGCTTTCTTT.

This clonotype occurred many times. This chain uses TRBV11-2 with TRBJ1-2, with 8 positions matching TRBD1. The V gene's germline CDR1 is SGHAT and CDR2 FQNNGV. After removal of 0 bases from V and 2 bases from J, the junction contained 8 bases not matched to a gene. The CDR3 is made up of 17 amino acids. This CDR3 reads CASSLDRDRNMNYGYTF. The CDR3 nucleotides are TGTGCCAGCAGCTTAGATCGGGACAGGAATATGAACTATGGCTACACCTTC.

This rearrangement joins TRBV6-9 to TRBJ2-3; D unresolved. V lost 3 bases and J lost 2, with 9 bases in between. Germline V lookup: CDR1 MNHGY, CDR2 SVAAGI. The CDR3 spans 14 residues. The CDR3: CASSYEQATDTQYF. The CDR3 nucleotides are TGTGCCAGCAGTTACGAGCAAGCCACAGATACGCAGTATTTT.

V gene TRBV7-3 combines with J gene TRBJ2-5; D is unclear. Germline V gene lookup returns CDR1 SGHTA and CDR2 FQGTGA. CDR3 length: 17 residues. Trimming pared 1 base from V and 1 base from J, leaving 16 bases between. The CDR3: CASSLMLPHTLQETQYF. The CDR3 coding sequence is TGTGCCAGCAGCTTAATGCTGCCCCACACCCTCCAAGAGACCCAGTACTTC.

This clonotype was observed a handful of times. V gene TRBV5-6 combines with J gene TRBJ2-3; no clear D. Germline loops: CDR1 SGHDT, CDR2 YYEEEE. This CDR3 is built from 19 residues. Trimming removed 1 base at V and 0 bases at J, with 21 bases between. In nucleotides, the CDR3 is TGTGCCAGCAGCTTGTGGGTTCCTCAAGAAGGGCCTAGCACAGATACGCAGTATTTT. It is translated as CASSLWVPQEGPSTDTQYF.

The chain carries TRBV30 and TRBJ2-1; 7 bases fit TRBD2. Germline V lookup: CDR1 GTSNPN, CDR2 SVGIG (reference sequence). The CDR3 is 14 amino acids. V was clipped by 2 bases and J by 5 bases; unmatched bases: 6. The CDR3 is CAWSFGGGDNEQFF. The CDR3, as DNA: TGTGCCTGGAGTTTTGGCGGGGGAGACAATGAGCAGTTCTTC.

This sequence joins TRBV30 and TRBJ1-1; D unclear. CDR3 size: 13 residues. Germline V CDR1 and CDR2: GTSNPN, SVGIG (reference sequence). V was pared by 0 bases and J by 10 bases, with 15 bases between. The CDR3 bases are TGTGCCTGGAGTGTACCTGAAACGGATAGAGCTTTCTTT. Translated: CAWSVPETDRAFF.

This clonotype was observed many times. The rearrangement joins TRBV11-1 to TRBJ2-7; D gene unclear. The germline V and J ends were trimmed by 5 bases and 1 base, with 15 bases remaining between them. The CDR3 loop spans 15 amino acids. CDR1 and CDR2 (germline): SGHAT, FQDESV (reference sequence). CDR3 sequence (DNA): TGTGCCAGCAGCCCTCAGATACAGCGTTCCTACGAGCAGTACTTC. It is translated as CASSPQIQRSYEQYF.

This clonotype occurred many times. The chain recombines TRBV11-2 with TRBJ2-7, with TRBD2 identical over 9 bases. CDR1 is SGHAT and CDR2 is FQNNGV in the germline V gene. CDR3 length: 14 amino acids. The V segment lost 2 bases and the J segment 4 bases; nucleotides outside the gene matches: 3. The chain's CDR3 is CASSLMAGGYEQYF. CDR3 in DNA: TGTGCCAGCAGCTTAATGGCGGGAGGGTACGAGCAGTACTTC.

This clonotype has at least ten counts. DNA of the CDR3: TGTGCCATCAGTGAGTCGTTCGGGACAGGCAATCAGCCCCAGCATTTT. It is translated as CAISESFGTGNQPQHF. This chain joins TRBV10-3 and TRBJ1-5; TRBD1 matches 7 bases. This CDR3 has 16 residues. Germline loops: CDR1 ENHRY, CDR2 SYGVKD. V gave up 0 bases and J gave up 2 bases; unmatched junction bases: 4.

This clonotype was found many times. The chain combines TRBV7-9 with TRBJ1-1; D is possibly TRBD1 (5 bases). Trimming took off 10 bases at V and 0 bases at J, with 15 bases between the two ends. Per the germline V gene, CDR1 is SEHNR and CDR2 is FQNEAQ (reference sequence). The CDR3 is 14 amino acids. CDR3 DNA sequence: TGTGCCATTCGTGGGGGACCGATGAACACTGAAGCTTTCTTT. Translated, it gives CAIRGGPMNTEAFF.

This clonotype turned up a few times. The chain has TRBV20-1 and TRBJ2-6; D possibly corresponds to TRBD2 (5 bases). CDR3 length: 16 amino acids. Germline V gene data show CDR1 as DFQATT and CDR2 as SNEGSKA (reference sequence). Trimming removed 4 bases from V and 0 bases from J, with 13 bases in between. The CDR3 is CSAMGSESSGANVLTF. The DNA for the CDR3 is TGCAGTGCTATGGGTAGCGAGAGCTCTGGGGCCAACGTCCTGACTTTC.

As for this clonotype: An end of the junction differs from the germline gene, which may be a read error. The chain couples TRBV20-1 to TRBJ2-2, with 8 bases fitting TRBD1. Germline-derived CDR1 and CDR2 are DFQATT and SNEGSKA (reference sequence). There are 14 residues in the CDR3. The chain's CDR3 is CSAGDRSNTGERFF. DNA of the CDR3: TGCAGTGCTGGGGACAGGAGTAACACCGGGGAGCGGTTTTTT.

This clonotype was observed at least ten times. The V and J genes are TRBV7-9 and TRBJ1-6; D call uncertain. V lost 5 bases and J 11 bases, leaving 13 bases between the germline ends. This CDR3 spans 13 amino acids. CDR1 is SEHNR, CDR2 FQNEAQ, per germline (reference sequence). The CDR3 reads CASSTNVGAPLHF. DNA of the CDR3: TGTGCCAGCAGCACGAACGTCGGGGCACCCCTCCACTTT.

This clonotype came up many times. The chain joins TRBV28 to TRBJ2-3; the match to TRBD1 covers 9 bases. Trimming removed 6 bases from V and 4 bases from J; junction bases left unmatched: 8. Germline V gives CDR1 MDHEN, CDR2 SYDVKM. This CDR3 comprises 15 residues. The CDR3 nucleotides are TGTGCCAGCAGCTTGCCGGGACAGGGACCAGATACGCAGTATTTT. It is translated as CASSLPGQGPDTQYF.

The chain combines TRBV11-1 with TRBJ2-2; D not resolved. This CDR3 has 15 residues. V lost 3 bases and J lost 0, with 8 bases in between. The germline CDR1 and CDR2 sequences are SGHAT and FQDESV (reference sequence). CDR3 nucleotides: TGTGCCAGCAGCTTTATTACCTCGAACACCGGGGAGCTGTTTTTT. Translation gives CASSFITSNTGELFF.

In this sample, this clonotype turned up a few times. In DNA, the CDR3 is TGTGCCAGCAGTTTATATGAGAGGGGAATCGATGAGCAGTTCTTC. Translating gives CASSLYERGIDEQFF. The genes are TRBV27 and TRBJ2-1; D may match TRBD1 or TRBD2 (5 bases each). Germline V gene data show CDR1 as MNHEY and CDR2 as SMNVEV (reference sequence). V dropped 1 base and J dropped 8 bases, with 15 bases sitting between them. The CDR3 is 15 residues long.

This clonotype has ten or more counts. The gene calls are TRBV16 and TRBJ1-1, with 7 bases lining up with TRBD1. CDR1 and CDR2 (germline): KGHSY, FQNENV. This CDR3 contains 14 residues. The trim removed 2 bases at V and 6 bases at J, leaving 6 bases unmatched. The CDR3: CASSQQQGWAEAFF. The CDR3 nucleotides read TGTGCCAGCAGCCAACAACAGGGGTGGGCTGAAGCTTTCTTT.

A note on this clonotype: Just one base apart from a much larger clone, this may be a read error. This chain joins TRBV10-3 and TRBJ1-6, with D possibly being TRBD1 (6 bases). The CDR3 runs 14 residues. The germline CDR1 and CDR2 sequences are ENHRY and SYGVKD. Trimming removed 5 bases from V and 10 bases from J, with 15 bases in between. CDR3 DNA sequence: TGTGCCATCAGTTCGGGCAGGGGAGGATCACCCCTCCACTTT. It codes for CAISSGRGGSPLHF.

The sample holds many counts of this clonotype. The chain carries TRBV28 and TRBJ1-3, with 9 bases identical to TRBD1. This CDR3 has 16 amino acids. Trimming at V came to 5 bases and at J to 4 bases, leaving 9 bases not matched to a gene. The germline CDR1 and CDR2 sequences are MDHEN and SYDVKM. The CDR3 bases are TGTGCCAGCAGTGACTTACAGGGGGCGCGAGGAAACACCATATATTTT. It yields the protein CASSDLQGARGNTIYF.

This clonotype was counted at least ten times. The chain joins TRBV7-3 to TRBJ2-5; D remains ambiguous. V lost 5 bases and J lost 2, with 9 bases in between. The length of the CDR3 is 13 residues. Germline values: CDR1 SGHTA, CDR2 FQGTGA. The CDR3 sequence: CASSQNQQETQYF. DNA of the CDR3: TGTGCCAGCAGCCAAAACCAACAAGAGACCCAGTACTTC. The full variable domain, in which reference TRBV7-3 and TRBJ2-5 provide the parts outside the CDR3, is GAGVSQTPSNKVTEKGKYVELRCDPISGHTALYWYRQSLGQGPEFLIYFQGTGAADDSGLPNDRFFAVRPEGSVSTLKIQRTERGDSAVYLCASSQNQQETQYFGPGTRLLVL.

This clonotype has at least ten counts. J is TRBJ2-7 and V is TRBV7-9, with TRBD2 identical over 8 bases. The germline V gene has CDR1 SEHNR and CDR2 FQNEAQ (reference sequence). This CDR3 has 14 amino acids. With V trimmed by 0 bases and J by 7 bases, 5 bases remained unmatched. The CDR3 loop reads CASSLAAGVREQYF. DNA for the CDR3: TGTGCCAGCAGCTTAGCAGCGGGAGTGAGGGAGCAGTACTTC. The full variable domain, its missing parts supplied by reference TRBV7-9 and TRBJ2-7, is DTGVSQNPRHKITKRGQNVTFRCDPISEHNRLYWYRQTLGQGPEFLTYFQNEAQLEKSRLLSDRFSAERPKGSFSTLEIQRTEQGDSAMYLCASSLAAGVREQYFGPGTRLTVT.

This clonotype was counted at least ten times. This chain uses TRBV7-2 with TRBJ2-3, with D perhaps being TRBD1 or TRBD2 (5 bases each). V was trimmed by 4 bases and J by 6 bases, leaving 14 bases between them. Germline lookup yields CDR1 SGHTA and CDR2 FQGNSA. This CDR3 has 14 amino acids. The CDR3 spells CASSSGGASDTQYF. CDR3 sequence (DNA): TGTGCCAGCAGCTCTGGGGGAGCATCGGATACGCAGTATTTT.

This clonotype was seen at least ten times. The V and J genes are TRBV2 and TRBJ2-3; D gene ambiguous. The CDR3 spans 12 residues. Germline-derived CDR1 and CDR2 are SNHLY and FYNNEI. Trimming left V 8 bases short and J 6 bases short, with 12 bases between. The CDR3 DNA sequence: TGTGCCAGCGGGGTCGCCCCGGATACGCAGTATTTT. This encodes CASGVAPDTQYF. The full variable domain, rest sourced from reference TRBV2 and TRBJ2-3, is EPEVTQTPSHQVTQMGQEVILRCVPISNHLYFYWYRQILGQKVEFLVSFYNNEISEKSEIFDDQFSVERPDGSNFTLKIRSTKLEDSAMYFCASGVAPDTQYFGPGTRLTVL.

This clonotype has a count of ten or more. The gene calls are TRBV11-2 and TRBJ2-7, with 7 bases matching TRBD2. The CDR3 is made up of 14 amino acids. Germline trimming cut 9 bases from V and 6 bases from J; bases unmatched to any gene: 14. Germline loops: CDR1 SGHAT, CDR2 FQNNGV. The CDR3 is CASQGGTFVSEQYF. The CDR3 DNA is TGTGCCAGTCAGGGAGGGACTTTTGTCTCCGAGCAGTACTTC. Supplemented by reference TRBV11-2 and TRBJ2-7, the full variable domain reads EAGVAQSPRYKIIEKRQSVAFWCNPISGHATLYWYQQILGQGPKLLIQFQNNGVVDDSQLPKDRFSAERLKGVDSTLKIQPAKLEDSAVYLCASQGGTFVSEQYFGPGTRLTVT.